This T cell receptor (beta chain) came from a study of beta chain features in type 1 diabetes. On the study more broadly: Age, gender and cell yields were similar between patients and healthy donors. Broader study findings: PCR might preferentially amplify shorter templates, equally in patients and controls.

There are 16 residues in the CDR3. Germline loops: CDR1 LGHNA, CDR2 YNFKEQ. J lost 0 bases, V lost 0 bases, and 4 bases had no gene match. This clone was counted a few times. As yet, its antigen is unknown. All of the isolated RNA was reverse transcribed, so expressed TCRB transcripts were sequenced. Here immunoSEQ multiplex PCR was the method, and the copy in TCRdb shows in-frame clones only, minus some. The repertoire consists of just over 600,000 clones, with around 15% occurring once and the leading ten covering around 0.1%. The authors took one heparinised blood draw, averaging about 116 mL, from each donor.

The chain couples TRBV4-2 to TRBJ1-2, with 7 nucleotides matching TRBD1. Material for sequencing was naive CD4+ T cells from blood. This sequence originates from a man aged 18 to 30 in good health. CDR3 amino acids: CASSQDRDSANYGYTF. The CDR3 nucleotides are TGTGCCAGCAGCCAAGATCGGGACAGCGCTAACTATGGCTACACCTTC.